Included here is one TCR beta chain sequence, with context. Its antigen has not been determined. Qualities for individual bases were not recorded, and no much larger clone is one base off. Trimming removed 3 bases from V and 6 bases from J, leaving 23 bases between the germline ends. Taken from the germline V gene, the CDR1 and CDR2 loops are KGHSH and LQKENI. The CDR3 contains 17 residues, cysteine and phenylalanine counted. Here the CDR3 DNA is all that survives: 51 bases in frame from base 1. The intended sense of this specimen's time point label: about 28 days (+/-7) after the second vaccine dose. AZD1222 recipients given second doses at about 4 weeks or at about 12 weeks were pooled, since spike-specific TCR depth and breadth were not found to differ between the two schedules. Vaccinee samples were obtained from the UK trials COV001 and COV002, which included a single-blind randomized controlled phase 2/3 trial of AZD1222 (ChAdOx1 nCoV-19) in healthy adults. For TCRbeta chain sequencing, PBMC samples from trial participants were taken at day 0 and at day 28 after the second dose.

This entry belongs to a study of T cell responses to AZD1222 COVID-19 vaccine listed by TCRdb under 2021. Background for the entire study: A total of more than 230 trial participants underwent TCR sequencing, of whom about 210 received two doses of AZD1222 and roughly 25 received two doses of the MenACWY control vaccine. Enrollment into the trials was organized by age into subgroups of 18-55, 56-69 and 70-plus years, and those subgroups contained approximately 160, 26 and 62 TCR-sequenced participants, respectively. The investigation overall reported the following: Conclusions about previously exposed vaccinees are limited, since just five or six AZD1222 recipients were seropositive for SARS-CoV-2 at baseline. Participants were mostly white British and included more females than males, and it was suggested by the authors that clonal diversity may have been underestimated. Because no day 14 peak-response samples were available, the repertoires could be characterized only after the peak T cell response. Reportedly, close to half of the unique spike-specific TCRs recognized epitopes lying outside the regions that are mutated in the B.1.351 and B.1.1.7 variants. CD4 TCRs associated with the vaccine covered the entire spike protein, and the dominant responses were in regions 160-218 and 743-854. A significant rise in spike-specific TCR breadth and depth was observed after two AZD1222 doses relative to day 0 and relative to MenACWY recipients. In the small 56-69-year group, the increase in depth fell short of significance, most likely because of low power.

The CDR3 regions of human TCRbeta chains were analyzed by immunosequencing. The authors' pipeline ran thus. Repertoire TCRs were checked for matches against a reference library of SARS-CoV-2-specific TCRs that had been generated using the MIRA antigen-specificity platform. Breadth meant the fraction of unique TCRs that were SARS-CoV-2-associated, whereas depth meant the fraction of total T cells that were SARS-CoV-2-associated. Using the MIRA data, every spike-specific TCR was mapped to the spike region that the TCR reacted to and assigned to either a CD4 or a CD8 class. Log10-transformed breadth and depth values were compared by one-way ANOVA with Sidak's multiple comparisons tests. What TCRdb holds here is the immuneACCESS table cut down to in-frame rearrangements. Part of the clones is not present; checked against another copy, under half of the missing clones reflect an unresolved V gene, and the others are unexplained. Clone size and the V and J calls come from that table; the DNA yielded D and trimming. The sample table records tens of thousands of clones; roughly 90% of these occur just once. About 5.7% of the sample is held by the ten biggest clonotypes.

This specimen consisted of peripheral blood, obtained 28 days after the second AZD1222 dose. In this chain, TRBV18 is recombined with TRBJ1-1; no D gene can be assigned with confidence. This TCR was recovered from an adult who received the AZD1222 COVID-19 vaccine. CDR3 protein: CASSPTPAGESNAEAFF. In nucleotide form, the sequence is TGTGCCAGCTCACCCACACCCGCGGGCGAATCAAACGCTGAAGCTTTCTTT. With all but the CDR3 taken from the reference TRBV18 and TRBJ1-1 genes, the full variable domain is: NAGVMQNPRHLVRRRGQEARLRCSPMKGHSHVYWYRQLPEEGLKFMVYLQKENIIDESGMPKERFSAEFPKEGPSILRIQQVVRGDSAAYFCASSPTPAGESNAEAFFGQGTRLTVV.